This T cell receptor (beta chain) was sequenced in a study of cytomegalovirus exposure and HLA in healthy donors. Study background: Most genotyped donors, over 70% of around 370, had Caucasian-associated genetic ancestry.

Overall study findings and caveats: TCR beta chain V- and J-gene trimming was linked, in a later analysis, to a missense variant in DCLRE1C.

With 60 Vbeta and 13 Jbeta primers, the PCR was carried out. Method: immunoSEQ multiplex PCR; TCRdb's copy keeps in-frame clones and lacks some. The sample gives 150,000 to 200,000 clones, roughly 80% of which show up once; about 0.77% is in the top ten. V lost 4 bases, J lost 3 bases, and 7 bases stayed unmatched. Germline CDR1 and CDR2: KGHSH and LQKENI. This CDR3 contains 15 residues. Points on this clone: Its antigen is unidentified.

The origin of this receptor is a woman aged 18-29 years in good health and CMV-seronegative. The chain uses TRBV18 and TRBJ1-1, with TRBD1 matching 8 bases. Sequencing used PBMCs. The CDR3 coding sequence is TGTGCCAGCTCACAGCAGGGGGCAGGGTACACTGAAGCTTTCTTT. It translates to CASSQQGAGYTEAFF.